This T cell receptor (beta chain) was sequenced in a study of long-term antiretroviral therapy in people with HIV. Of note for this clone: Its antigen is not known.

Study-wide results and limits: It was observed that HIV repertoires exhibited narrower CDR3 length ranges than controls. All time points showed a repertoire dominated by clones expanded before ART.

Version v3.0 of the immunoSEQ assay ran at survey level. Researchers set sequencing to target about 40,000-55,000 T-cell genomes per sample. Clones were read by immunoSEQ multiplex PCR, and TCRdb kept only the in-frame ones, dropping some. The sample has more than 25,000 clones, 75% to 90% seen once. Source: unsorted PBMCs, taken 3.2 years before starting antiretroviral therapy. The sequence came from a man over 45 with HIV.

The CDR3 spells CASSYGTSNTGELFF. CDR3 bases: TGTGCCAGCAGCTACGGGACATCGAACACCGGGGAGCTGTTTTTT. The chain employs TRBV5-4 and TRBJ2-2; tentatively, D is TRBD1 (6 bases). This CDR3 spans 15 amino acids. The V and J ends lost 3 bases and 0 bases respectively, with 9 bases between them. CDR1 is SGHNT, CDR2 YYREEE, per germline (reference sequence). The full variable domain, completed using reference TRBV5-4 and TRBJ2-2, is ETGVTQSPTHLIKTRGQQVTLRCSSQSGHNTVSWYQQALGQGPQFIFQYYREEENGRGNFPPRFSGLQFPNYSSELNVNALELDDSALYLCASSYGTSNTGELFFGEGSRLTVL.